These 26 T cell receptor beta chains came from one sample sequenced in a study of cytomegalovirus exposure and HLA in healthy donors. PCR involved 60 Vbeta and 13 Jbeta primers. Sequencing used immunoSEQ multiplex PCR; TCRdb keeps in-frame clones, though not all of them. Altogether fewer than 70,000 clones are present, approximately 70% being singletons, with the ten largest covering approximately 15%. The sequenced material came from PBMCs. The receptors originated from a male donor in good health and CMV-seropositive.

In the case of this clone: Relative to the germline gene, one junction end is altered; a read error may explain this. This chain joins TRBV5-4 and TRBJ1-2; D might be TRBD1 (5 bases). The germline V gene has CDR1 SGHNT and CDR2 YYREEE (reference sequence). This CDR3 spans 12 amino acids. CDR3 residues: CASSLDMYGYTF. The CDR3 DNA reads TGTGCCAGCAGTTTGGACATGTATGGCTACACCTTC.

This chain uses TRBV21-1 with TRBJ2-1; TRBD2 is the table's D call and was not checked against the DNA. TRBV21-1 is a pseudogene locus. This CDR3 is 16 amino acids long. The CDR3 spells CASSKGRGSNYNEQFF. CDR3 nucleotides: TGTGCCAGCAGCAAAGGAAGAGGGAGCAACTACAATGAGCAGTTCTTC.

In this sample, this clone turned up a few times. One end of the junction is discordant with germline, which a read error may explain. V gene TRBV5-1 combines with J gene TRBJ2-5; 8 nucleotides match TRBD1. The CDR3 consists of 12 residues. Germline V gene data show CDR1 as SGHRS and CDR2 as YFSETQ. Here the CDR3 DNA reads TGCGCCAGCAGCTTGGATCAGGGGGCTGGAAACTTC. This encodes CASSLDQGAGNF. The variable domain in full, completed from reference TRBV5-1 and TRBJ2-5, reads KAGVTQTPRYLIKTRGQQVTLSCSPISGHRSVSWYQQTPGQGLQFLFEYFSETQRNKGNFPGRFSGRQFSNSRSEMNVSTLELGDSALYLCASSLDQGAGNFGPGTRLLVL.

The rearrangement links TRBV27 to TRBJ1-1; D may be TRBD1 (5 bases). Germline values: CDR1 MNHEY, CDR2 SMNVEV (reference sequence). The CDR3 covers 14 residues. V lost 5 bases to trimming and J lost 5 bases, with 15 bases between them. The CDR3 DNA follows: TGTGCCAGCAGTAATGCCCGGGAGGGGACTGAAGCTTTCTTT. It specifies CASSNAREGTEAFF.

V is TRBV5-6 and J is TRBJ2-3; D is perhaps TRBD1 (5 bases). V was pared by 4 bases and J by 4 bases, with 25 bases between. CDR3 size: 18 residues. Germline V gives CDR1 SGHDT, CDR2 YYEEEE. CDR3 protein: CASSPGSGSLHPPDTQYF. CDR3 DNA: TGTGCCAGCAGCCCGGGCTCAGGGTCACTACACCCGCCAGATACGCAGTATTTT.

The chain links TRBV5-1 to TRBJ2-7; 7 nucleotides align to TRBD2. The ends lost 2 bases at V and 1 base at J; junction bases unmatched: 9. Germline V gene data show CDR1 as SGHRS and CDR2 as YFSETQ. This CDR3 is built from 16 residues. CDR3: CASSLSSGARSYEQYF. CDR3 DNA: TGCGCCAGCAGCTTATCAAGCGGGGCTAGATCCTACGAGCAGTACTTC.

The rearrangement joins TRBV9 to TRBJ2-3; TRBD2 matches at 12 bases. CDR3 length: 18 amino acids. Germline CDR1 reads SGDLS; CDR2 reads YYNGEE. V shed 4 bases and J 0 bases; nucleotides not matched to a gene: 9. CDR3 sequence: CASSSGTSGWISTDTQYF. The CDR3 nucleotides read TGTGCCAGCAGCTCAGGGACTAGCGGGTGGATCAGCACAGATACGCAGTATTTT.

The DNA of the CDR3 is TGTGCCTGGAGCTCATGGGGGCATGGGGAAGCTTTCTTT. This translates into CAWSSWGHGEAFF. The chain recombines TRBV30 with TRBJ1-1, with D possibly TRBD1 on 6 matching bases. CDR3 length equals 13 residues. Germline V CDR1 and CDR2: GTSNPN, SVGIG (reference sequence). Trimming took off 3 bases at V and 8 bases at J, with 16 bases between the two ends.

The CDR3 region has the DNA TGTGCCACCAAGTCATCCCGCACTAGCACAGATACGCAGTATTTT. This translates into CATKSSRTSTDTQYF. This chain connects TRBV6-5 to TRBJ2-3; D not certain. This CDR3 has 15 amino acids. The V end was cut by 10 bases, the J end by 0 bases, with 17 bases between. CDR1 MNHEY and CDR2 SVGAGI come from the germline V gene.

This clone has only a few counts. This chain joins TRBV5-5 and TRBJ2-7; D is possibly TRBD1 (6 bases). The germline V gene encodes CDR1 SGHKS and CDR2 YYEKEE (reference sequence). This CDR3 region has 15 residues. V lost 3 bases, J lost 4 bases, and 17 bases lay in between. The CDR3 here is CASSSRSGTQYEQYF. The CDR3 DNA reads as TGTGCCAGCAGCTCAAGGTCCGGGACACAGTACGAGCAGTACTTC.

The chain combines TRBV2 with TRBJ2-1; 8 bases align to TRBD2. J was trimmed by 0 bases and V by 3 bases; bases with no gene match: 10. CDR3 length: 18 amino acids. Per the germline V gene, CDR1 is SNHLY and CDR2 is FYNNEI. The DNA of the CDR3 is TGTGCCAGCAGTGACTGGCGGGAGGTCCCCCGCTCCTACAATGAGCAGTTCTTC. Residues: CASSDWREVPRSYNEQFF.

The chain has TRBV5-1 and TRBJ2-3, with 8 bases matching TRBD1. CDR3 length: 14 amino acids. The ends lost 5 bases at V and 2 bases at J; junction bases unmatched: 4. From germline, CDR1 is SGHRS and CDR2 YFSETQ. CDR3 in amino acids: CASRRQGITDTQYF. The CDR3 nucleotides read TGCGCCAGCAGAAGACAGGGGATCACAGATACGCAGTATTTT.

The rearrangement joins TRBV30 to TRBJ2-3, with 7 bases fitting TRBD1. Germline V gene data show CDR1 as GTSNPN and CDR2 as SVGIG (reference sequence). J gave up 2 bases and V 1 base, and 12 bases lay outside the gene matches. This CDR3 contains 17 residues. DNA for the CDR3: TGTGCCTGGAGTGCCTACCGGGGACAGACTTACACAGATACGCAGTATTTT. Translated: CAWSAYRGQTYTDTQYF.

The rearrangement joins TRBV11-1 to TRBJ2-7; possible D gene TRBD1, 6 bases. CDR3 length: 16 residues. Germline CDR1 SGHAT, CDR2 FQDESV (reference sequence). V lost 2 bases, J lost 2 bases, and 16 bases lay in between. CDR3 region: CASSLKFQGITYEQYF. The DNA of the CDR3 is TGTGCCAGCAGCTTAAAGTTTCAGGGGATTACCTACGAGCAGTACTTC.

The V call is TRBV19, the J call TRBJ1-5; a possible D gene is TRBD1 (6 bases). CDR1 is LNHDA and CDR2 is SQIVND in the germline V gene (reference sequence). V was trimmed by 7 bases and J by 0 bases, leaving 19 bases between them. This CDR3 region has 17 residues. This CDR3 reads CASTGQPWGGSNQPQHF. The CDR3 nucleotides read TGTGCCAGTACCGGACAGCCTTGGGGCGGTAGCAATCAGCCCCAGCATTTT.

The chain combines TRBV7-9 with TRBJ2-1; TRBD2 agrees at 11 bases. V lost 2 bases to trimming and J lost 6 bases; unmatched junction nucleotides: 3. The germline CDR1 and CDR2 sequences are SEHNR and FQNEAQ (reference sequence). The CDR3 covers 15 residues. The CDR3 DNA sequence: TGTGCCAGCAGCTTACGCGGGACTAGCGGCAATGAGCAGTTCTTC. Protein sequence: CASSLRGTSGNEQFF.

The chain couples TRBV27 to TRBJ1-1; unclear D gene. V shed 5 bases and J shed 0 bases, with 19 bases lying between them. The CDR3 runs to 17 residues. The V gene's germline CDR1 is MNHEY and CDR2 SMNVEV (reference sequence). The chain's CDR3 is CASSPGQLLRVNTEAFF. The CDR3 DNA is TGTGCCAGCAGTCCGGGTCAATTATTACGCGTGAACACTGAAGCTTTCTTT.

The chain employs TRBV5-4 and TRBJ2-4; 9 nucleotides align to TRBD1. Losses at the gene ends were 3 bases for V and 0 bases for J; bases not matched to a gene: 4. Germline V lookup: CDR1 SGHNT, CDR2 YYREEE (reference sequence). The CDR3 is 16 amino acids. The CDR3 bases are TGTGCCAGCAGCTCCGGGACAGGGCTAGCCAAAAACATTCAGTACTTC. Translation: CASSSGTGLAKNIQYF.

The gene calls are TRBV15 and TRBJ1-1, with unresolved D. Germline V gene data show CDR1 as LNHNV and CDR2 as YYDKDF (reference sequence). Between the trimmed V and J ends, which lost 5 bases and 4 bases, there was a span of 11 bases. There are 13 residues in the CDR3. The CDR3 region is CATSQLPGTEAFF. The CDR3 DNA sequence: TGTGCCACCAGCCAACTCCCGGGCACTGAAGCTTTCTTT.

The rearrangement joins TRBV19 to TRBJ1-6; D call uncertain. V gave up 7 bases and J gave up 7 bases, with 11 bases separating them. The CDR3 runs to 13 residues. Germline loops: CDR1 LNHDA, CDR2 SQIVND (reference sequence). The CDR3 is CASTETANSPLHF. The CDR3 DNA sequence: TGTGCCAGTACGGAGACGGCGAATTCACCCCTCCACTTT.

This clone was seen a few times. The V and J genes are TRBV6-6 and TRBJ1-1; D is unclear. V lost 8 bases, J lost 1 base, and 14 bases lay in between. Germline loops: CDR1 MNHNY, CDR2 SVGAGI (reference sequence). The CDR3 sequence is 14 residues long. CDR3 sequence: CASREFGKNTEAFF. CDR3 sequence (DNA): TGTGCCAGCCGGGAGTTTGGAAAGAACACTGAAGCTTTCTTT.

This clone has a handful of counts. The chain joins TRBV7-6 to TRBJ1-1; D uncertain. The CDR3 loop spans 13 amino acids. The germline V and J ends were trimmed by 1 base and 1 base, with 4 bases remaining between them. The germline CDR1 and CDR2 sequences are SGHVS and FNYEAQ. CDR3 amino acids: CASSLGANTEAFF. The CDR3 DNA reads TGTGCCAGCAGCTTAGGAGCGAACACTGAAGCTTTCTTT.

The V and J genes are TRBV7-9 and TRBJ2-7; 10 nucleotides line up with TRBD2. Germline V gene sequence: CDR1 SEHNR, CDR2 FQNEAQ (reference sequence). The CDR3 has 14 amino acids. V shed 5 bases and J 5 bases; nucleotides not matched to a gene: 6. In DNA, the CDR3 is TGTGCCAGCAGCCCTAGCGGGAGCAATGACGAGCAGTACTTC. It specifies CASSPSGSNDEQYF.

This rearrangement joins TRBV5-1 to TRBJ2-3, with TRBD1 as a possible D gene (7 bases). Germline V CDR1 and CDR2: SGHRS, YFSETQ. Trimming took 0 bases from V and 5 from J, leaving 16 bases between them. The CDR3 totals 16 residues. CDR3 in DNA: TGCGCCAGCAGCTTGGGTGGAGGGGGCGGTGGAGATACGCAGTATTTT. The encoded protein is CASSLGGGGGGDTQYF.

CDR3 sequence reads: CASSYPRESEAFF. CDR3 DNA sequence: TGTGCCAGCAGTTACCCAAGGGAGTCTGAAGCTTTCTTT. V is TRBV6-5 and J is TRBJ1-1; the D is unclear. With 2 bases removed from V and 6 bases from J, the gap between germline ends came to 10 bases. Germline V gene lookup returns CDR1 MNHEY and CDR2 SVGAGI. The CDR3 runs 13 residues.

This chain connects TRBV7-6 to TRBJ1-6; D is ambiguous. V was shortened by 4 bases and J by 7 bases, with 11 bases between the two germline ends. Germline CDR1 SGHVS, CDR2 FNYEAQ. The CDR3 is made up of 14 amino acids. The CDR3 loop is CASSSDTWNSPLHF. CDR3 nucleotides: TGTGCCAGCAGCTCAGACACCTGGAATTCACCCCTCCACTTT.